This record concerns one T cell receptor (beta chain) sequence. What antigen it recognizes has not been identified. Per-base qualities were not stored, and no clone one base away is much larger. Trimming at the junction amounts to 5 bases on V and 5 bases on J, and the germline ends lie 14 bases apart. The CDR3 runs 14 amino acids, cysteine and phenylalanine included. Of the read, only the CDR3 DNA is kept; its 42 bases are in frame from base 1. Looking up the germline V gene yields CDR1 SGHVS and CDR2 FQNEAQ. These data are taken from a study of blood T cell repertoires in COVID-19 (dated by TCRdb to about 2020). As for the study more broadly: Samples from collaborators originated in the United States, Italy and Spain and spanned both the acute and convalescent phases of COVID-19. The prospective study material was composed of cDNA or gDNA derived from T cells, B-cell-depleted T cells, or PBMCs. The dataset comprised deeply sampled blood TCRbeta repertoires from subjects exposed to, actively infected with, or recovered from COVID-19. The repertoires were released in a freely available public database meant as a resource for research on the immune response to SARS-CoV-2. Samples came from the ongoing ImmuneRACE study (first 160 participants) plus 1,254 subjects from 6 global collaborators. A de-identified subject ID, COVID-19 status, age in years and sex were almost always included in the sample metadata. Where available, HLA class I and class II types were taken from metadata supplied by the sample provider and were not determined by assay-based typing. Here is what the overall study found, with its caveats: Clinical and demographic metadata were provided uncurated, with the amount varying by source and participant.

TCRbeta CDR3 regions were amplified from genomic DNA by means of the immunoSEQ Assay, a bias-controlled multiplex PCR. The authors processed their data as follows. Nucleated cell counts per sample were estimated from amplification of reference gene primers within the assay. To quantify the absolute abundance of each unique TCRbeta CDR3 rearrangement, sequence reads were collapsed and filtered. For each sample, productive Simpson clonality was calculated by taking the square root of Simpson's diversity index across productive rearrangements. Sourced from immuneACCESS, this table was stored by TCRdb with only in-frame sequences that have V and J called. A share of the clones is absent; for the studies checked, an unresolved V gene accounts for under half, and the remainder has no known explanation. D and trimming come from the DNA, and the V and J calls and clone size come from that table. The sample table holds about 160,000 clones, of which over 75% were seen once. The ten largest make up 4.5% to 7.5% of the sample.

In the prospective study, participants were roughly 18 to 100 years old, resided in under 30 geographic areas of the United States, and were enrolled through a virtual design. In the prospective study, participants were assigned to cohorts based on the clinical history participants reported in a screening survey and a study questionnaire. Recovered participants in ImmuneRACE Cohort 3 were defined as having two consecutive negative NP/OP PCR tests, clearance from a healthcare professional, or resolution of symptoms. In the prospective study, mobile phlebotomists collected whole blood, serum and a nasopharyngeal or oropharyngeal swab from each participant. Over an approximately 2-month period, participants in the prospective study had the option of providing additional blood draws and questionnaires. Prospective study blood samples were shipped either frozen or at room temperature before DNA extraction.

The sample taken for sequencing was PBMCs or T cells enriched from blood (not recorded which). Recombination connected TRBV7-8 to TRBJ2-3; a tentative D match to TRBD2 spans 5 bases. The clonotype originates from a man aged 35 to 55 who had recovered from COVID-19. The CDR3 in this case is CASSPPNGEDTQYF. DNA sequence: TGTGCCAGCAGCCCACCTAACGGGGAAGATACGCAGTATTTT.